This T cell receptor beta chain emerged from a study of early T cells in non-severe SARS-CoV-2 infection. TCRdb ran MiXCR on the 5' RACE reads and lists one entry per CDR3 protein. The sample lists tens of thousands of distinct CDR3 sequences, approximately 14% occurring once. The CDR3 has 14 residues. CDR1 is KGHSH, CDR2 LQKENI, per germline. V gave up 6 bases and J gave up 4 bases, with 15 bases separating them. This clonotype was seen only a few times. The source material was whole blood. This TCR was sampled from an adult who was a healthcare worker with PCR-confirmed SARS-CoV-2 infection or an uninfected control (not recorded which). The chain employs TRBV18 and TRBJ1-1; D unresolved. CDR3 region: CASSNLGRSTEAFF. The DNA of the CDR3 is TGTGCCAGCTCCAACCTGGGAAGGAGCACTGAAGCTTTCTTT. Combining the CDR3 with reference TRBV18 and TRBJ1-1 gives the whole variable domain NAGVMQNPRHLVRRRGQEARLRCSPMKGHSHVYWYRQLPEEGLKFMVYLQKENIIDESGMPKERFSAEFPKEGPSILRIQQVVRGDSAAYFCASSNLGRSTEAFFGQGTRLTVV.